These T cell receptor beta chains were read from a single sample in a study of blood T cell repertoires in COVID-19. The data were produced by immunoSEQ multiplex PCR, yet TCRdb's version contains in-frame clones alone and is incomplete. The sample shows approximately 270,000 clones, under 95% of them seen only once. Sample: PBMCs or T cells enriched from blood (not recorded which). The receptors originated from a man between 35 and 55 years old who had been exposed to COVID-19. CDR3s include the opening cysteine and the closing phenylalanine or tryptophan. The D gene is left open where the match is weak. Size is stated for part of the rows, as once, few or many counts, or as a class when the clone is expanded.

D: .; J: TRBJ2-2; size: .; V: TRBV11-2; DNA: TGTGCCAGCAGCTTCACCGGGGATATCACCGGGGAGCTGTTTTTT; CDR3: CASSFTGDITGELFF
D: .; J: TRBJ2-5; size: .; V: TRBV27; DNA: TGTGCCAGCAGCTGGTCCCGGGAAGAGACCCAGTACTTC; CDR3: CASSWSREETQYF
D: .; J: TRBJ1-4; size: once; V: TRBV19; DNA: TGTGCCAGTAGTATGGACAGCGCAACTAATGAAAAACTGTTTTTT; CDR3: CASSMDSATNEKLFF
D: .; J: TRBJ2-7; size: .; V: TRBV6-2/TRBV6-3; DNA: TGTGCCAGCAGTTCCCCGAGCGGCCCCTACGAGCAGTACTTC; CDR3: CASSSPSGPYEQYF
D: .; J: TRBJ2-1; size: .; V: TRBV19; DNA: TGTGCCAGTAGTTCCCTCCCCAGGGAAATATACAATGAGCAGTTCTTC; CDR3: CASSSLPREIYNEQFF
D: .; J: TRBJ2-2; size: .; V: TRBV7-3; DNA: TGTGCCAGCAGCTTATCCTTCCTTAACACCGGGGAGCTGTTTTTT; CDR3: CASSLSFLNTGELFF
D: .; J: TRBJ2-7; size: .; V: TRBV21-1; DNA: TGTGCCAGCAACAAACAGAAGGATCGGGACAGGGTTCTCTACGAGCAGTACTTC; CDR3: CASNKQKDRDRVLYEQYF
D: .; J: TRBJ2-5; size: .; V: TRBV14; DNA: TGTGCCAGCAGCCACAGCGGTCAAGAGACCCAGTACTTC; CDR3: CASSHSGQETQYF
D: .; J: TRBJ1-2; size: few; V: TRBV6-2/TRBV6-3; DNA: TGTGCCAGCAGTTACTCGCCAGGTTACGGCTACACCTTC; CDR3: CASSYSPGYGYTF
D: TRBD2; J: TRBJ2-3; size: few; V: TRBV29-1; DNA: TGCAGCGTTGAAGGTTCGGGAGGTGGCACAGATACGCAGTATTTT; CDR3: CSVEGSGGGTDTQYF
D: .; J: TRBJ2-7; size: few; V: TRBV6-1; DNA: TGTGCCAGCAGTGAATCAGAAGTCTACGAGCAGTACTTC; CDR3: CASSESEVYEQYF
D: TRBD2; J: TRBJ2-7; size: .; V: TRBV6-5; DNA: TGTGCCAGCAGTTACTCTAGCGGGACTTTCTCCTACGAGCAGTACTTC; CDR3: CASSYSSGTFSYEQYF
D: .; J: TRBJ1-1; size: .; V: TRBV10-1; DNA: TGCGCCAGCAGTGAGGGGAGAGGGAATGAAGCTTTCTTT; CDR3: CASSEGRGNEAFF
D: TRBD1; J: TRBJ2-3; size: .; V: TRBV5-1; DNA: TGCGCCAGCAGCTTTGGACAGGGCCGGGATACGCAGTATTTT; CDR3: CASSFGQGRDTQYF
D: .; J: TRBJ1-1; size: .; V: TRBV30; DNA: TGTGCCTTTGACTTGGGCACTGAAGCTTTCTTT; CDR3: CAFDLGTEAFF
D: TRBD1; J: TRBJ2-2; size: .; V: TRBV6-5; DNA: TGTGCCAGCAGTTACTCGCCAGGGGGCAACACCGGGGAGCTGTTTTTT; CDR3: CASSYSPGGNTGELFF
D: TRBD2; J: TRBJ2-7; size: .; V: TRBV7-2; DNA: TGTGCCAGCAGAAGACTAGCGGGCGGTTACGAGCAGTACTTC; CDR3: CASRRLAGGYEQYF
D: .; J: TRBJ1-2; size: .; V: TRBV5-1; DNA: TGCGCCAGCAGCTTGAGGGGTAAGGATGGCTACACCTTC; CDR3: CASSLRGKDGYTF
D: .; J: TRBJ1-1; size: .; V: TRBV7-8; DNA: TGTGCCAGCAGCTTAGTCGGAGTGAACACTGAAGCTTTCTTT; CDR3: CASSLVGVNTEAFF
D: .; J: TRBJ2-7; size: .; V: TRBV28; DNA: TGTGCCAGCAGTTTATCAGGACTGAAGGGCGAGCAGTACTTC; CDR3: CASSLSGLKGEQYF
D: .; J: TRBJ1-4; size: .; V: TRBV5-4; DNA: TGTGCCAGCAGCTCAGGGACAACTAATGAAAAACTGTTTTTT; CDR3: CASSSGTTNEKLFF
D: .; J: TRBJ2-7; size: few; V: TRBV28; DNA: TGTGCCAGCAGTGCGGTAGGTTCCTACGAGCAGTACTTC; CDR3: CASSAVGSYEQYF
D: .; J: TRBJ1-5; size: .; V: TRBV12-5; DNA: TGTGCTAGTGGTTTCGACTGGCCCCAGCATTTT; CDR3: CASGFDWPQHF
D: .; J: TRBJ2-2; size: once; V: TRBV5-4; DNA: TGTGCCAGCAGACAGGTAGTAACCGGGGAGCTGTTTTTT; CDR3: CASRQVVTGELFF
D: TRBD2; J: TRBJ2-7; size: .; V: TRBV6-1; DNA: TGTGCCAGCAGTGAGATTGGTAGCGGGTACGAGCAGTACTTC; CDR3: CASSEIGSGYEQYF
D: .; J: TRBJ2-1; size: .; V: TRBV28; DNA: TGTGCCAGCAGCCTAGGGGGCGGGACAAGGAGGGATGAGCAGTTCTTC; CDR3: CASSLGGGTRRDEQFF
D: .; J: TRBJ2-7; size: .; V: TRBV24-1; DNA: TGTGCCACCAGTGATAGCTCCGGGTCCTACGAGCAGTACTTC; CDR3: CATSDSSGSYEQYF
D: .; J: TRBJ1-5; size: .; V: TRBV9; DNA: TGTGCCAGCATTCAACTCGGGGGGTGGGCACCCCAGCATTTT; CDR3: CASIQLGGWAPQHF
D: TRBD2; J: TRBJ2-1; size: .; V: TRBV19; DNA: TGTGCCAGTAAAGGGACTAGCGGGGTCAATGAGCAGTTCTTC; CDR3: CASKGTSGVNEQFF
D: .; J: TRBJ2-7; size: .; V: TRBV12-2; DNA: TGTGCAAGTCGCTGTCGGCCCAGAGCGGGAGGGCCCTACGAGCAGTACTTC; CDR3: CASRCRPRAGGPYEQYF
D: TRBD2; J: TRBJ2-2; size: .; V: TRBV2; DNA: TGTGCCAGCAGTCGGACTAGCGGGACGGGACACGCCGGGGAGCTGTTTTTT; CDR3: CASSRTSGTGHAGELFF
D: .; J: TRBJ1-5; size: .; V: TRBV2; DNA: TGTGCCAGCAAAGACAGAGGCAATCAGCCCCAGCATTTT; CDR3: CASKDRGNQPQHF
D: .; J: TRBJ1-1; size: .; V: TRBV11-1; DNA: TGTGCCAGCAGCTGGGGCGGGGGCCAGGGCACTGAAGCTTTCTTT; CDR3: CASSWGGGQGTEAFF
D: .; J: TRBJ2-1; size: .; V: TRBV6-2/TRBV6-3; DNA: TGTGCCAGCAGCAACAGGGTTTTCGATGAGCAGTTCTTC; CDR3: CASSNRVFDEQFF
D: TRBD2; J: TRBJ2-5; size: .; V: TRBV6-5; DNA: TGTGCCAGCAGCCAAAGCGGGAGAAGAGAGACCCAGTACTTC; CDR3: CASSQSGRRETQYF
D: TRBD2; J: TRBJ2-2; size: .; V: TRBV18; DNA: TGTGCCAGCTCACTACTTACTCTAAAATCCGGGAGGGCCAACACCGGGGAGCTGTTTTTT; CDR3: CASSLLTLKSGRANTGELFF
D: .; J: TRBJ1-2; size: once; V: TRBV28; DNA: TGTGCCAGCAGGACAGGCTCAATGAGCTACACCTTC; CDR3: CASRTGSMSYTF
D: .; J: TRBJ1-1; size: few; V: TRBV5-6; DNA: TGTGCCAGCAGCATGTTCGGAAGAGGTCCTGGAGCTTTCTTT; CDR3: CASSMFGRGPGAFF
D: .; J: TRBJ2-7; size: few; V: TRBV5-1; DNA: TGCGCCAGCAGCTCCGGACAGTACGAGCAGTACTTC; CDR3: CASSSGQYEQYF
D: .; J: TRBJ1-3; size: .; V: TRBV28; DNA: TGTGCCAGCAGGCCGCCCCTCGGCACCATATATTTT; CDR3: CASRPPLGTIYF
D: .; J: TRBJ2-2; size: .; V: TRBV28; DNA: TGTGCCAGCGGTCAGGGGAATACCGGGGAGCTGTTTTTT; CDR3: CASGQGNTGELFF
D: TRBD2; J: TRBJ2-1; size: .; V: TRBV10-2; DNA: TGCGCCAGCAGTGAGTCGAATCTAGCGGGACCCGCCTACAATGAGCAGTTCTTC; CDR3: CASSESNLAGPAYNEQFF
D: .; J: TRBJ2-1; size: few; V: TRBV13; DNA: TGTGCCAGCAGCTTCGACGGGTACTCCTACAATGAGCAGTTCTTC; CDR3: CASSFDGYSYNEQFF
D: .; J: TRBJ2-2; size: few; V: TRBV24-1; DNA: TGTGCCACCGGGACTTACTCCCCTGGCGTACATGCGAACACCGGGGAGCTGTTTTTT; CDR3: CATGTYSPGVHANTGELFF
D: .; J: TRBJ2-7; size: once; V: TRBV15; DNA: TGTGCCACCAGCAGGGCCGGGGGTTACTACGAGCAGTACTTC; CDR3: CATSRAGGYYEQYF
D: TRBD1; J: TRBJ1-1; size: .; V: TRBV27; DNA: TGTGCCAGCACCCCCTGGACAGGGGTGGACACTGAAGCTTTCTTT; CDR3: CASTPWTGVDTEAFF
D: TRBD1; J: TRBJ2-5; size: .; V: TRBV19; DNA: TGTGCCAGTAGCAGGGGGACAGCCGGAGAGACCCAGTACTTC; CDR3: CASSRGTAGETQYF
D: .; J: TRBJ2-7; size: .; V: TRBV6-5; DNA: TGTGCCAGCAGTTACGGGCAGGGTACCTACGAGCAGTACTTC; CDR3: CASSYGQGTYEQYF
D: .; J: TRBJ1-6; size: .; V: TRBV4-3; DNA: TGCGCCAGCAGCCAAGAGCGGAGGAGTAATTCACCCCTCCACTTT; CDR3: CASSQERRSNSPLHF
D: TRBD2; J: TRBJ2-1; size: .; V: TRBV6-5; DNA: TGTGCCAGCAGTTTGCTAGCGGGGTACAATGAGCAGTTCTTC; CDR3: CASSLLAGYNEQFF
D: .; J: TRBJ1-5; size: once; V: TRBV10-3; DNA: TGTGCCATCAGTGAGTCCCCACACCGAGGGCGGTTAGAGGTTACCAATCAGCCCCAGCATTTT; CDR3: CAISESPHRGRLEVTNQPQHF
D: TRBD1; J: TRBJ2-4; size: few; V: TRBV7-3; DNA: TGTGCCAGCAGATTTAGGGGGCGCGTCAAAAACATTCAGTACTTC; CDR3: CASRFRGRVKNIQYF
D: .; J: TRBJ2-7; size: .; V: TRBV7-9; DNA: TGTGCCAGCAGCTTAGTGGGCAGGGCGCCCTACGAGCAGTACTTC; CDR3: CASSLVGRAPYEQYF
D: TRBD1; J: TRBJ1-2; size: .; V: TRBV7-9; DNA: TGTGCCAGCAGCCTAACAGGGGTCAGTAACTATGGCTACACCTTC; CDR3: CASSLTGVSNYGYTF